The 28 T cell receptor beta chains presented below share a single source sample, sequenced in a study of response to subunit inactivated influenza vaccine. TCRdb re-analysed the RT-PCR reads in MiXCR, keeping a single row per CDR3 protein. The data contain 430,000 or so distinct CDR3 sequences, approximately 11% of them seen just once; the ten biggest clones take up 9.5% to 15%. The sequences come from PBMCs from blood, collected 40 to 50 days after vaccination. The receptors come from a man aged 50-59 years who received an inactivated influenza vaccine.

The rearrangement uses TRBV10-3 and TRBJ2-6; perhaps TRBD1 as D (7 bases). Between the trimmed V and J ends, which lost 0 bases and 0 bases, there was a span of 21 bases. This CDR3 region has 21 residues. Germline V gene lookup returns CDR1 ENHRY and CDR2 SYGVKD. As DNA, the CDR3 is TGTGCCATCAGTGAGTCCCCTCGGGGGACAGCCCGAGGCTCTGGGGCCAACGTCCTGACTTTC. Translation: CAISESPRGTARGSGANVLTF.

This clonotype was detected only a few times. The V call is TRBV6-2 or TRBV6-3, the J call TRBJ2-7; 7 bases match TRBD1. The CDR3 has 15 amino acids. Germline V gene lookup returns CDR1 MNHEY and CDR2 SVGEGT. Losses at the gene ends were 0 bases for V and 2 bases for J; bases not matched to a gene: 4. The CDR3 sequence: CASSYSPGTAYEQYF. The DNA for the CDR3 is TGTGCCAGCAGTTACTCCCCTGGGACAGCCTACGAGCAGTACTTC.

In this sample, this clonotype turned up many times. At one end, the junction sequence differs from germline, possibly due to a read error. The rearrangement joins TRBV5-1 to TRBJ1-1; 8 bases match TRBD1. This CDR3 has 14 residues. Germline-derived CDR1 and CDR2 are SGHRS and YFSETQ. CDR3 in DNA: TGTGCCAGCAGCTTAGACAGGGGGAACACTGAAGCTTTCTTT. It is translated as CASSLDRGNTEAFF.

The DNA of the CDR3 is TGTGCCAGCAGTTTAAGGGCGGCGACACGGGGTGCCTACGAGCAGTACTTC. Translation gives CASSLRAATRGAYEQYF. V usage is TRBV28 and J usage is TRBJ2-7; the D gene is possibly TRBD2 (5 bases). Germline V gives CDR1 MDHEN, CDR2 SYDVKM. With 2 bases removed from V and 2 bases from J, the gap between germline ends came to 19 bases. The CDR3 spans 17 residues.

A few counts support this clonotype. The V call is TRBV4-3, the J call TRBJ1-2; D perhaps matches TRBD1 (6 bases). Trimming shortened V by 0 bases and J by 6 bases, and 11 bases separated the two germline ends. Germline loops: CDR1 LGHNA, CDR2 YSLEER. The CDR3 is 14 residues long. The CDR3 reads CASSQDWGANGYTF. DNA of the CDR3: TGCGCCAGCAGCCAAGATTGGGGGGCGAATGGCTACACCTTC.

There are a few counts of this clonotype. This chain uses TRBV28 with TRBJ2-7; 9 positions agree with TRBD1. Trimming at V came to 1 base and at J to 1 base, leaving 5 bases not matched to a gene. Germline assignment: CDR1 MDHEN and CDR2 SYDVKM. CDR3 length: 16 residues. The CDR3 reads CASSLSGTGFSYEQYF. For the CDR3, the DNA is TGTGCCAGCAGTTTATCCGGGACAGGGTTTTCCTACGAGCAGTACTTC.

This rearrangement joins TRBV20-1 to TRBJ2-5; the match to TRBD2 covers 13 bases. Germline V lookup: CDR1 DFQATT, CDR2 SNEGSKA (reference sequence). This CDR3 contains 15 residues. V shed 2 bases and J 5 bases; nucleotides not matched to a gene: 5. The CDR3 protein is CSARSQLAGGETQYF. DNA for the CDR3: TGCAGTGCTAGATCCCAACTAGCGGGAGGGGAGACCCAGTACTTC.

The chain uses TRBV5-1 and TRBJ1-1; D unresolved. The CDR3 is 13 residues long. Germline CDR1 is SGHRS and CDR2 is YFSETQ. V dropped 7 bases and J dropped 1 base, with 11 bases sitting between them. CDR3 coding DNA: TGCGCCAGCGGAGAAACATCGAACACTGAAGCTTTCTTT. This sequence encodes CASGETSNTEAFF.

The rearrangement links TRBV30 to TRBJ2-5; 9 bases fit TRBD1. V shed 1 base and J 5 bases; nucleotides not matched to a gene: 8. Germline assignment: CDR1 GTSNPN and CDR2 SVGIG (reference sequence). This CDR3 is 15 amino acids long. The CDR3 loop reads CAWSAGTGSRETQYF. CDR3 DNA sequence: TGTGCCTGGAGTGCAGGGACAGGGTCGCGTGAGACCCAGTACTTC.

In this sample, this clonotype turned up a few times. V and J are TRBV11-2 and TRBJ1-2; D possibly corresponds to TRBD1 (5 bases). This CDR3 contains 12 residues. Trimming pared 5 bases from V and 6 bases from J, leaving 10 bases between. The V gene's germline CDR1 is SGHAT and CDR2 FQNNGV. The CDR3 protein is CASSAEGDGYTF. CDR3 sequence (DNA): TGTGCCAGCAGCGCCGAAGGGGATGGCTACACCTTC.

Ten or more counts support this clonotype. V usage is TRBV6-5 and J usage is TRBJ1-1; possible D gene TRBD1, 6 bases. The CDR3 consists of 13 residues. V lost 2 bases, J lost 11 bases, and 15 bases lay in between. Germline-derived CDR1 and CDR2 are MNHEY and SVGAGI. In nucleotides, the CDR3 is TGTGCCAGCAGTTACGCAGACGGGGGGCCCGCTTTCTTT. Its protein is CASSYADGGPAFF.

The rearrangement uses TRBV12-3 or TRBV12-4 and TRBJ1-2; 9 bases agree with TRBD1. The CDR3 is 13 residues long. After removal of 5 bases from V and 3 bases from J, the junction contained 1 base not matched to a gene. The CDR3 bases are TGTGCCAGCAGTACAGGGGGCTACTATGGCTACACCTTC. Protein: CASSTGGYYGYTF.

This clonotype came up a few times. J is TRBJ2-7 and V is TRBV3-1, with 9 bases lining up with TRBD2. The CDR3 is made up of 16 amino acids. The germline V gene encodes CDR1 LGHDT and CDR2 YNNKEL (reference sequence). With V trimmed by 3 bases and J by 4 bases, 10 bases remained unmatched. This CDR3 reads CASSQAPGLAGYEQYF. In DNA form, the CDR3 reads TGTGCCAGCAGCCAGGCACCGGGACTAGCCGGATACGAGCAGTACTTC.

This clonotype was counted at least ten times. The V call is TRBV4-2, the J call TRBJ2-1, with TRBD2 matching 8 bases. The germline gives CDR1 LGHNA, CDR2 YNFKEQ. J gave up 8 bases and V 0 bases, and 9 bases lay outside the gene matches. The CDR3 consists of 16 residues. The CDR3 DNA follows: TGTGCCAGCAGCCAAGATCAGGGACTAGTATCTTATGAGCAGTTCTTC. It codes for CASSQDQGLVSYEQFF.

The rearrangement joins TRBV19 to TRBJ2-3; no firm D call. Trimming removed 0 bases at V and 4 bases at J, with 8 bases between. The CDR3 totals 14 residues. Germline V gene data show CDR1 as LNHDA and CDR2 as SQIVND (reference sequence). The CDR3 spells CASSIDHRADTQYF. The CDR3 DNA reads as TGTGCCAGTAGTATAGATCATCGGGCAGATACGCAGTATTTT. The complete variable domain, with remaining parts taken from reference TRBV19 and TRBJ2-3, reads DGGITQSPKYLFRKEGQNVTLSCEQNLNHDAMYWYRQDPGQGLRLIYYSQIVNDFQKGDIAEGYSVSREKKESFPLTVTSAQKNPTAFYLCASSIDHRADTQYFGPGTRLTVL.

The J gene is TRBJ2-1, the V gene TRBV24-1, with TRBD2 identical over 8 bases. CDR3 length: 15 amino acids. Unmatched junction bases numbered 1, after V lost 2 bases and J lost 2 bases. The germline CDR1 and CDR2 sequences are KGHDR and SFDVKD. The CDR3 region is CATSDSGRAYNEQFF. The CDR3 DNA sequence: TGTGCCACCAGTGATTCCGGGAGGGCCTACAATGAGCAGTTCTTC.

This rearrangement joins TRBV7-8 to TRBJ2-3; the match to TRBD2 covers 9 bases. CDR1 and CDR2 (germline): SGHVS, FQNEAQ. The CDR3 covers 16 residues. V shed 2 bases, J shed 4 bases, and the junction held 7 bases outside the gene matches. The chain's CDR3 is CASSLQASGEPDTQYF. For the CDR3, the DNA is TGTGCCAGCAGCTTACAGGCTAGCGGGGAACCAGATACGCAGTATTTT.

The J gene is TRBJ1-6, the V gene TRBV28, with a weak D call TRBD1 (6 bases). There are 15 residues in the CDR3. V was clipped by 3 bases and J by 11 bases, with 17 bases between them. Germline CDR1 is MDHEN and CDR2 is SYDVKM. In nucleotides, the CDR3 is TGTGCCAGCAGTTTTATATCTCAGGGGTCTGCACCCCTCCACTTT. This translates into CASSFISQGSAPLHF.

This clonotype was detected many times. The gene calls are TRBV5-1 and TRBJ2-1; D possibly corresponds to TRBD2 (5 bases). The V and J ends lost 4 bases and 7 bases respectively, with 12 bases between them. This CDR3 comprises 13 residues. Germline V gives CDR1 SGHRS, CDR2 YFSETQ. CDR3 loop: CASSPIRGNEQFF. In DNA, the CDR3 is TGCGCCAGCAGCCCGATTCGAGGGAATGAGCAGTTCTTC.

CDR3 in amino acids: CSARGGAPETQYF. The CDR3 nucleotides read TGCAGTGCTAGAGGCGGGGCTCCAGAGACCCAGTACTTC. The chain employs TRBV20-1 and TRBJ2-5, with D tentatively TRBD2 (6 bases). This CDR3 is 13 amino acids long. Trimming removed 1 base at V and 4 bases at J, with 10 bases between. Germline lookup yields CDR1 DFQATT and CDR2 SNEGSKA (reference sequence).

This clonotype was seen many times. The V and J genes are TRBV7-2 and TRBJ2-3, with D perhaps TRBD1 (5 bases). The CDR3 runs to 14 residues. V shed 0 bases and J shed 5 bases, with 9 bases lying between them. The germline V gene has CDR1 SGHTA and CDR2 FQGNSA. The CDR3 nucleotides are TGTGCCAGCAGCTTAGCAGGGGCAATAGATACGCAGTATTTT. This encodes CASSLAGAIDTQYF. Variable domain in full (rest from reference TRBV7-2 and TRBJ2-3): GAGVSQSPSNKVTEKGKDVELRCDPISGHTALYWYRQSLGQGLEFLIYFQGNSAPDKSGLPSDRFSAERTGGSVSTLTIQRTQQEDSAVYLCASSLAGAIDTQYFGPGTRLTVL.

This clonotype occurred a few times. This rearrangement joins TRBV7-9 to TRBJ2-7; unclear D gene. The CDR3 totals 14 residues. V was trimmed by 3 bases and J by 4 bases, leaving 13 bases between them. CDR1 is SEHNR, CDR2 FQNEAQ, per germline (reference sequence). This CDR3 reads CASSLGSPIYEQYF. In nucleotides, the CDR3 is TGTGCCAGCAGCTTGGGTAGTCCGATTTACGAGCAGTACTTC.

This clonotype was counted a few times. The V gene is TRBV24-1, the J gene TRBJ2-5; no reliable D call. Germline CDR1 KGHDR, CDR2 SFDVKD. With 6 bases removed from V and 2 bases from J, the gap between germline ends came to 9 bases. This CDR3 is built from 13 residues. CDR3 in DNA: TGTGCCACCAGTAAATTGGGGCAAGAGACCCAGTACTTC. This codes for CATSKLGQETQYF.

This clonotype was found a few times. The chain uses TRBV7-9 and TRBJ1-2, with D unresolved. CDR1 and CDR2 from the germline V gene are SEHNR and FQNEAQ (reference sequence). Between the trimmed V and J ends, which lost 3 bases and 2 bases, there was a span of 7 bases. The CDR3 contains 13 residues. CDR3 sequence (DNA): TGTGCCAGCAGCTTTCAACAGAACTATGGCTACACCTTC. The encoded protein is CASSFQQNYGYTF. Filled out from reference TRBV7-9 and TRBJ1-2, the complete variable domain reads DTGVSQNPRHKITKRGQNVTFRCDPISEHNRLYWYRQTLGQGPEFLTYFQNEAQLEKSRLLSDRFSAERPKGSFSTLEIQRTEQGDSAMYLCASSFQQNYGYTFGSGTRLTVV.

The genes are TRBV4-1 and TRBJ2-7; D remains unclear. From germline, CDR1 is MGHRA and CDR2 YSYEKL. The CDR3 has 13 residues. V was pared by 1 base and J by 6 bases, with 10 bases between. The CDR3 DNA follows: TGCGCCAGCAGCCAAGGTAATACCGGCGAGCAGTACTTC. Its translation is CASSQGNTGEQYF.

This clonotype was seen ten or more times. This rearrangement joins TRBV4-3 to TRBJ2-1; the match to TRBD2 covers 8 bases. The CDR3 is made up of 14 amino acids. Germline V gives CDR1 LGHNA, CDR2 YSLEER. The V gene end was trimmed by 0 bases and the J gene end by 10 bases; junction bases not matched to a gene: 5. The CDR3 DNA sequence: TGCGCCAGCAGCCAAGATGGGACTAGGGACGAGCAGTTCTTC. Its protein product is CASSQDGTRDEQFF.

The chain combines TRBV20-1 with TRBJ1-5; 9 bases are a match to TRBD1. Germline loops: CDR1 DFQATT, CDR2 SNEGSKA (reference sequence). V shed 6 bases and J 6 bases; nucleotides not matched to a gene: 9. This CDR3 is built from 14 residues. CDR3 sequence (DNA): TGCAGTGCCAACACAGGGGGCGCGGGTCAGCCCCAGCATTTT. Translated, it gives CSANTGGAGQPQHF.

This clonotype turned up a few times. This chain links TRBV6-2 or TRBV6-3 with TRBJ2-3, with D possibly called TRBD1 or TRBD2 (6 bases each). With 2 bases removed from V and 5 bases from J, the gap between germline ends came to 35 bases. There are 22 residues in the CDR3. The germline V gene has CDR1 MNHEY and CDR2 SVGEGT. The CDR3 DNA reads as TGTGCCAGCAGTTACCCTTTTCGTATAAGATTTATGGAGGGGGTCAATGGAGATACGCAGTATTTT. Its protein product is CASSYPFRIRFMEGVNGDTQYF.